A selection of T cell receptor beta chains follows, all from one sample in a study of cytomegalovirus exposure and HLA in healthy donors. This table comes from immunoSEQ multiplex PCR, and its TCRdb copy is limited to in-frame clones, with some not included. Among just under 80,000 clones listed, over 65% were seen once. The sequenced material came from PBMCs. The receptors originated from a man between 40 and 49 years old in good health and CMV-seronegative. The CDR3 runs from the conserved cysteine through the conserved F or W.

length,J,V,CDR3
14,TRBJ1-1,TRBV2,CASILEDRNTEAFF
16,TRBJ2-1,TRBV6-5,CASSYTGTSGSDEQFF
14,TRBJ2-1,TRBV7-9,CASLRDRDYNEQFF
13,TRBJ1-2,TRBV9,CASSPGTYYGYTF
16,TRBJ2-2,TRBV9,CASSPPFGANTGELFF
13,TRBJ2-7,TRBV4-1,CASSQSHRSEQYF
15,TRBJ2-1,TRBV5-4,CASSLAGGLANEQFF
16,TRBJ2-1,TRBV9,CASSVGGGSSYNEQFF
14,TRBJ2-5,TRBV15,CATSRDGQGETQYF
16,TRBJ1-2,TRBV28,CASSAFHPGQTNGYTF
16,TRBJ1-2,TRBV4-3,CASSQDVLAANYGYTF
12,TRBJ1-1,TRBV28,CASSFAPSEAFF
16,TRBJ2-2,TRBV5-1,CASSLAGAGSTGELFF
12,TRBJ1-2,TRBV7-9,CASTQGMGGYTF
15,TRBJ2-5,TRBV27,CASSRRLDSGETQYF
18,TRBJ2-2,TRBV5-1,CASSLFETSGANTGELFF
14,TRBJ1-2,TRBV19,CASSIGTHRDGYTF
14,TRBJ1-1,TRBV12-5,CASGADSRLSEAFF
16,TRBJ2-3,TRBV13,CASSFWDRRGTDTQYF